The T cell receptor beta chain described here comes from a study of blood T cells in healthy people across ages. Study outcomes and limitations: Reliance upon unsorted PBMCs precluded definitive naive versus antigen-experienced comparison.

Donors each provided about 10 milliliters of peripheral blood. Regarding this clonotype: The target antigen is unknown.

CDR1 is LGHDT and CDR2 is YNNKEL in the germline V gene (reference sequence). The V end was cut by 2 bases, the J end by 4 bases, with 9 bases between. The CDR3 is 15 amino acids. Primers used in a second PCR of roughly 6 to 12 cycles were a sample-barcoded 5' primer and a J-beta primer mix. TCRdb re-analysed the 5' RACE reads in MiXCR, keeping a single row per CDR3 protein. The data show around 850,000 distinct CDR3 sequences, around 36% seen once. The chain has TRBV3-1 and TRBJ2-6; no definite D call. This TCR was sampled from a man aged 18 to 35 in good health. The sequenced sample consisted of blood. The CDR3 DNA reads TGTGCCAGCAGCCAACACAAACAAGGGGCCAACGTCCTGACTTTC. It specifies CASSQHKQGANVLTF. Combining the CDR3 with reference TRBV3-1 and TRBJ2-6 gives the whole variable domain DTAVSQTPKYLVTQMGNDKSIKCEQNLGHDTMYWYKQDSKKFLKIMFSYNNKELIINETVPNRFSPKSPDKAHLNLHINSLELGDSAVYFCASSQHKQGANVLTFGAGSRLTVL.